This T cell receptor (beta chain) came from a study of regulatory T cells in long-lasting Graves disease. Overall study findings and caveats: Thyroid tissue was not studied; only peripheral blood was.

Indicated time point: persistent/refractory GD, antithyroid drugs over 5 years with positive TRAb. PBMC-extracted RNA yielded the TCR library. Building the TCR beta libraries relied on iRepertoire HTBI primers, and CDR3 regions underwent Arm-PCR. MiXCR was run by TCRdb on the multiplex PCR reads, yielding one entry per CDR3 protein. The sample has about 290,000 distinct CDR3 sequences, roughly a fifth seen once. Comment on this clonotype: The antigen is not known. A much bigger clone sits one base away, suggesting this may be a read error.

Germline assignment: CDR1 SGHTA and CDR2 FQGNSA. The V segment lost 3 bases and the J segment 0 bases; nucleotides outside the gene matches: 3. This CDR3 is built from 15 residues. The chain employs TRBV7-2 and TRBJ2-7, with 9 positions matching TRBD1. The TCR sequence derives from a female donor with Graves disease. Sequencing used peripheral blood mononuclear cells (PBMCs), obtained when the disease was refractory, from a patient treated with antithyroid drugs. The CDR3 DNA follows: TGTGCCAGCAGCTTTGGACAGGGGAGCTCCTACGAGCAGTACTTC. Its protein is CASSFGQGSSYEQYF. Combining the CDR3 with reference TRBV7-2 and TRBJ2-7 gives the whole variable domain GAGVSQSPSNKVTEKGKDVELRCDPISGHTALYWYRQSLGQGLEFLIYFQGNSAPDKSGLPSDRFSAERTGGSVSTLTIQRTQQEDSAVYLCASSFGQGSSYEQYFGPGTRLTVT.